This T cell receptor (beta chain) was sequenced during a study of cytomegalovirus exposure and HLA in healthy donors. Study findings and constraints: Previously analyzed data showed that most TCR beta V segments were productive at a frequency of about 87% or about 30%. After further analysis at a later stage, 16,951 TCR beta sequences were associated with HLA alleles at 0.05 false discovery rate. Altogether, 164 TCR beta chains were recorded as cytomegalovirus-associated.

Regarding this clone: Its antigen is unknown.

These donors, healthy bone marrow donors, were studied. PCR used 60 Vbeta primers and 13 Jbeta primers. Clones were read by immunoSEQ multiplex PCR, and TCRdb kept only the in-frame ones, dropping some. The sample carries around 120,000 clones, roughly 83% recorded once. CDR1 is LNHDA and CDR2 is SQIVND in the germline V gene (reference sequence). This CDR3 is built from 12 residues. The V gene lost 4 bases and the J gene lost 8 bases, with 11 bases spanning the gap. The chain has TRBV19 and TRBJ1-2; D is unresolved. The sequence was obtained from a man aged 18 to 35 in good health and CMV-seronegative. Sequencing was performed on PBMCs. CDR3 nucleotides: TGTGCCAGTAGTAAACAGATGTGGGGCTACACCTTC. It yields the protein CASSKQMWGYTF.